Given below is one T cell receptor beta chain in context. This clonotype has just a few counts. Its target antigen remains unknown. No much larger clone is present one base from it, and per-base qualities are unavailable. This record comes from a study of T cell repertoires in cytomegalovirus infection (dated by TCRdb to between 2018 and 2020). Describing the broader study: Donor HLA type was relevant to the analysis, because carriage of CMV infection together with the matching HLA type was indicated by public TCR beta signatures. The study at large found these results: In the ex vivo response, HLA-C-restricted CMV-specific TCR beta clonotypes were dominant, and in two of eight donors the single most frequent clonotype came from this HLA-C-restricted group. Carriers of CMV infection plus the relevant HLA type were discriminated by the cumulative frequency of public TCR beta family members in the study cohort and in an independent roughly 370-donor cohort.

Sequencing was performed on an Illumina HiSeq 1500. The public sequencing data were trimmed at Q25 with fastp and processed into clonotypes with MiXCR by TCRdb, which kept only in-frame beta chains. CDR3 protein sequences are deduplicated, and each keeps its most common genes and DNA. Counted in this sample were approximately 630,000 distinct CDR3 sequences; roughly 24% of them appeared once. Roughly 8% of the sample is held by the ten biggest clonotypes. The receptor's source is a human donor in good health (CMV status not recorded). Some clones in this sample may be carry-over from other donors' samples. Material for sequencing was CD8+ T cells from PBMCs.

The DNA reads as follows: TGCAGCGTTGAGGGGCGGGGGGGGGACATTCAGTACTTC. This codes for CSVEGRGGDIQYF. In this chain, TRBV29-1 is recombined with TRBJ2-4, and 9 junction bases match TRBD2. V is pruned by 3 bases and J by 8 bases, leaving 5 bases of the junction without a gene match. In the germline V gene, CDR1 corresponds to SQVTM and CDR2 to ANQGSEA. From its cysteine to its phenylalanine, the CDR3 spans 13 amino acids. Only the CDR3 portion is preserved as DNA: 39 bases, with reading frame beginning at the first base. When the CDR3 is completed using the reference TRBV29-1 and TRBJ2-4 genes on either side, the full variable domain is SAVISQKPSRDICQRGTSLTIQCQVDSQVTMMFWYRQQPGQSLTLIATANQGSEATYESGFVIDKFPISRPNLTFSTLTVSNMSPEDSSIYLCSVEGRGGDIQYFGAGTRLSVL.